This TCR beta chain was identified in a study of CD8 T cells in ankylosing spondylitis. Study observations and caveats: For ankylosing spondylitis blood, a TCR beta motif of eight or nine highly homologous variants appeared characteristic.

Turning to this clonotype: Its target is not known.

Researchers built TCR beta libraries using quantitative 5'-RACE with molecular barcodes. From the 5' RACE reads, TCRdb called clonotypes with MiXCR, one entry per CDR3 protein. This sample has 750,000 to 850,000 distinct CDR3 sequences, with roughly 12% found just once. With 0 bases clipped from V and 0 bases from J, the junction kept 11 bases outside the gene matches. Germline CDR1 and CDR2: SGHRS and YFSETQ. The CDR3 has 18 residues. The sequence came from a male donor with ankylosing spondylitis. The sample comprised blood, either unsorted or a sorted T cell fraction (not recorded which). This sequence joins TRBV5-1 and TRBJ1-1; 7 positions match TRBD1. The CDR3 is CASSLEGRGLGMNTEAFF. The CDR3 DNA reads TGCGCCAGCAGCTTGGAGGGTAGGGGGCTAGGGATGAACACTGAAGCTTTCTTT. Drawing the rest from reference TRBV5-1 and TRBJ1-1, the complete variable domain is KAGVTQTPRYLIKTRGQQVTLSCSPISGHRSVSWYQQTPGQGLQFLFEYFSETQRNKGNFPGRFSGRQFSNSRSEMNVSTLELGDSALYLCASSLEGRGLGMNTEAFFGQGTRLTVV.